Here is one TCR beta chain with its context. This sample was taken from a study of blood T cell repertoires in COVID-19. Study-wide background: Whether acute or convalescent, the COVID-19 samples came from the United States, Italy and Spain.

Germline CDR1 is SGDLS and CDR2 is YYNGEE. The CDR3 extends over 15 amino acids. V gave up 4 bases and J gave up 0 bases, with 11 bases separating them. Per the study methods: Reference gene primer amplification in the assay estimated nucleated cell counts. TCRdb's copy holds only in-frame clones and misses some; the assay was immunoSEQ multiplex PCR. The V and J calls and clone size were taken over from that table, and D and trimming were inferred from the DNA. The table includes roughly 330,000 clones, about 85% detected once. V gene TRBV9 combines with J gene TRBJ2-1; D might be TRBD2 (6 bases). Material: PBMCs or T cells enriched from blood (not recorded which). This TCR came from a woman aged 30 to 39 who had recovered from COVID-19. The CDR3 nucleotides read TGTGCCAGCAGCCAGGACGGGAGCTCCTACAATGAGCAGTTCTTC. The encoded protein is CASSQDGSSYNEQFF. Together with reference TRBV9 and TRBJ2-1, the CDR3 gives the full variable domain: DSGVTQTPKHLITATGQRVTLRCSPRSGDLSVYWYQQSLDQGLQFLIQYYNGEERAKGNILERFSAQQFPDLHSELNLSSLELGDSALYFCASSQDGSSYNEQFFGPGTRLTVL.